This T cell receptor beta chain was documented in a study of vaccination and CD4 T cells after COVID-19. Scientists ran DNA taken from cultured CD4+ T cells through the Oncomine TCR Beta short-read assay for sequencing. MiXCR was run by TCRdb on the PCR reads, yielding one entry per CDR3 protein. The sample holds about 24,000 distinct CDR3 sequences, 30% seen once. As regards this clonotype: What it binds is not known.

General observations from the study: Within convalescent individuals, 304 out of 307 vaccine-specific clones proved to be spike mono-reactive.

The V gene's germline CDR1 is DFQATT and CDR2 SNEGSKA (reference sequence). The CDR3 covers 12 residues. Trimming removed 7 bases at V and 1 base at J, with 9 bases between. Stated time point: late sampling 161 to 241 days after vaccination in three convalescent patients. Treatment: approximately 9-day PBMC culture with coronavirus spike peptide pools or control peptides (ViraFEST assay). For ViraFEST, peptide pools expanded antigen-specific T cells, after which the TCRs were sequenced. This clonotype was sampled from a human donor who had recovered from COVID-19. The sample was CD4+ T cells from blood, cultured in vitro, taken about 7 months after SARS-CoV-2 vaccination. J is TRBJ2-3 and V is TRBV20-1, with D perhaps matching TRBD1 or TRBD2 (5 bases each). CDR3 sequence (DNA): TGCAGTGTTGGGGGTGGCACAGATACGCAGTATTTT. Translation gives CSVGGGTDTQYF.